Listed below are T cell receptor beta chains from one sample, sequenced in a study of OX40 agonist ivuxolimab in advanced cancers. Repertoires were generated with immunoSEQ multiplex PCR, while TCRdb's copy carries only in-frame clones and drops some. The sample holds more than 60,000 clones, roughly 90% seen once. The sample was CD4+ or CD8+ T cells sorted from blood, taken in a trial of the OX40 agonist ivuxolimab. Receptors were obtained from an adult with an advanced solid tumor such as melanoma, head and neck, liver or kidney cancer. CDR3s include the opening cysteine and the closing phenylalanine or tryptophan. The D gene is left open where the match is weak. For some rows the clone size is stated as once, few or many, or as a class when expanded; others skip it.

d_gene: -
v_gene: TRBV28
abundance: -
j_gene: TRBJ2-1
CDR3nt: TGTGCCAGCAGACTAGCCCATGGGAATGAGCAGTTCTTC
CDR3aa: CASRLAHGNEQFF

d_gene: -
v_gene: TRBV7-9
abundance: -
j_gene: TRBJ1-4
CDR3nt: TGTGCCAGCAGCCAAAGGTCCGGGGCGCGAACTAATGAAAAACTGTTTTTT
CDR3aa: CASSQRSGARTNEKLFF

d_gene: TRBD1
v_gene: TRBV28
abundance: -
j_gene: TRBJ2-1
CDR3nt: TGTGCCAGCAGTCCGGACAGGGAAGGATTATACAATGAGCAGTTCTTC
CDR3aa: CASSPDREGLYNEQFF

d_gene: TRBD1
v_gene: TRBV28
abundance: -
j_gene: TRBJ1-5
CDR3nt: TGTGCCAGCATACAGGGGAACCAGCCCCAGCATTTT
CDR3aa: CASIQGNQPQHF

d_gene: -
v_gene: TRBV9
abundance: -
j_gene: TRBJ2-2
CDR3nt: TGTGCCAGCAGCGTTGGCAATTCGAACACCGGGGAGCTGTTTTTT
CDR3aa: CASSVGNSNTGELFF

d_gene: -
v_gene: TRBV25-1
abundance: -
j_gene: TRBJ2-5
CDR3nt: TGTGCCAGCAGGGGGCACCAAGAGACCCAGTACTTC
CDR3aa: CASRGHQETQYF

d_gene: -
v_gene: TRBV5-8
abundance: -
j_gene: TRBJ1-1
CDR3nt: TGTGCCAGCAGCTCGAGGGTGGGAGGGGAGAACACTGAAGCTTTCTTT
CDR3aa: CASSSRVGGENTEAFF

d_gene: TRBD2
v_gene: TRBV7-2
abundance: -
j_gene: TRBJ2-3
CDR3nt: TGTGCCAGCATACTAACTAGCGGGGGGGTCCCAGATACGCAGTATTTT
CDR3aa: CASILTSGGVPDTQYF

d_gene: -
v_gene: TRBV10-2
abundance: few
j_gene: TRBJ2-7
CDR3nt: TGCGCCAGCAGTGAGTCCTCCCGGGCGGCGGCCTACGAGCAGTACTTC
CDR3aa: CASSESSRAAAYEQYF

d_gene: TRBD2
v_gene: TRBV7-9
abundance: -
j_gene: TRBJ2-5
CDR3nt: TGTGCCAGCAGCTTATTCGCGGGGGGTAAAGAGACCCAGTACTTC
CDR3aa: CASSLFAGGKETQYF

d_gene: TRBD1
v_gene: TRBV4-3
abundance: -
j_gene: TRBJ1-2
CDR3nt: TGCGCCAGCAGCCACTCCGGGACAGGGACGCTCTCTGGCTATGGCTACACCTTC
CDR3aa: CASSHSGTGTLSGYGYTF

d_gene: TRBD1
v_gene: TRBV7-9
abundance: -
j_gene: TRBJ2-5
CDR3nt: TGTGCCAGCAGCCTTCTCCTGGACAGGGGGCGGGAGACCCAGTACTTC
CDR3aa: CASSLLLDRGRETQYF

d_gene: -
v_gene: TRBV7-9
abundance: -
j_gene: TRBJ2-5
CDR3nt: TGTGCCAGCAGCCCCACGACCCAGTACTTC
CDR3aa: CASSPTTQYF

d_gene: -
v_gene: TRBV7-2
abundance: once
j_gene: TRBJ1-3
CDR3nt: TGTGCCAGCAGCGGACCTCGGGCGCTCTCTGGAAACACCATATATTTT
CDR3aa: CASSGPRALSGNTIYF

d_gene: TRBD1
v_gene: TRBV19
abundance: -
j_gene: TRBJ1-1
CDR3nt: TGTGCCAGTAGTATGGGGACAGGGGGAGACACTGAAGCTTTCTTT
CDR3aa: CASSMGTGGDTEAFF

d_gene: -
v_gene: TRBV2
abundance: -
j_gene: TRBJ2-5
CDR3nt: TGTGCCAGCAGTGAAGGCGAGGCTAGCCGACCTGACTTC
CDR3aa: CASSEGEASRPDF

d_gene: TRBD1
v_gene: TRBV5-5
abundance: -
j_gene: TRBJ1-3
CDR3nt: TGTGCCAGCAGCTTCGTAACAGGGGCGCCGAACACCATATATTTT
CDR3aa: CASSFVTGAPNTIYF

d_gene: -
v_gene: TRBV10-3
abundance: once
j_gene: TRBJ2-1
CDR3nt: TGTGCCACGGTGGGGGATCGGTCCTACAATGAGCAGTTCTTC
CDR3aa: CATVGDRSYNEQFF

d_gene: TRBD1
v_gene: TRBV5-4
abundance: -
j_gene: TRBJ2-2
CDR3nt: TGTGCCAGCAGCGTCGCCGGGACAGGGGGCACCGGGGAGCTGTTTTTT
CDR3aa: CASSVAGTGGTGELFF

d_gene: TRBD2
v_gene: TRBV4-3
abundance: -
j_gene: TRBJ2-1
CDR3nt: TGCGCCAGCAGCCAAGGTGACTATGGCGGGGGGAATGAGCAGTTCTTC
CDR3aa: CASSQGDYGGGNEQFF

d_gene: -
v_gene: TRBV29-1
abundance: few
j_gene: TRBJ1-3
CDR3nt: TGCAGCGTTGGTGCGGCTGGAAACACCATATATTTT
CDR3aa: CSVGAAGNTIYF

d_gene: -
v_gene: TRBV19
abundance: -
j_gene: TRBJ1-5
CDR3nt: TGTGCCAGTGGATACCAACCGAGGGGCAATCAGCCCCAGCATTTT
CDR3aa: CASGYQPRGNQPQHF

d_gene: -
v_gene: TRBV4-3
abundance: -
j_gene: TRBJ2-1
CDR3nt: TGCGCCAGCAGCCGGGACGACGTTTCCTACAATGAGCAGTTCTTC
CDR3aa: CASSRDDVSYNEQFF

d_gene: -
v_gene: TRBV10-3
abundance: -
j_gene: TRBJ1-2
CDR3nt: TGTGCCATCAGTGAGTCTCCGACACAGAACTATGGCTACACCTTC
CDR3aa: CAISESPTQNYGYTF

d_gene: TRBD1
v_gene: TRBV7-9
abundance: few
j_gene: TRBJ1-5
CDR3nt: TGTGCCAGCAGCTTAGGGACAGGGTCGAGCAATCAGCCCCAGCATTTT
CDR3aa: CASSLGTGSSNQPQHF

d_gene: TRBD2
v_gene: TRBV10-3
abundance: few
j_gene: TRBJ2-7
CDR3nt: TGTGCCACCATGGAGGGCCTAGCGGGGGTATCCTACGAGCAGTACTTC
CDR3aa: CATMEGLAGVSYEQYF

d_gene: -
v_gene: TRBV2
abundance: -
j_gene: TRBJ2-2
CDR3nt: TGTGCCAGCAGTGCTCAACAGGGCGGGACCGGGGAGCTGTTTTTT
CDR3aa: CASSAQQGGTGELFF

d_gene: -
v_gene: TRBV5-4
abundance: -
j_gene: TRBJ2-1
CDR3nt: TGTGCCAGCAGCTTGGCTGGGGCACTGATGTTCGGGAATGAGCAGTTCTTC
CDR3aa: CASSLAGALMFGNEQFF

d_gene: -
v_gene: TRBV28
abundance: -
j_gene: TRBJ1-6
CDR3nt: TGTGCCAGCAGCCCCCGACGGAACCTCAATTCACCCCTCCACTTT
CDR3aa: CASSPRRNLNSPLHF